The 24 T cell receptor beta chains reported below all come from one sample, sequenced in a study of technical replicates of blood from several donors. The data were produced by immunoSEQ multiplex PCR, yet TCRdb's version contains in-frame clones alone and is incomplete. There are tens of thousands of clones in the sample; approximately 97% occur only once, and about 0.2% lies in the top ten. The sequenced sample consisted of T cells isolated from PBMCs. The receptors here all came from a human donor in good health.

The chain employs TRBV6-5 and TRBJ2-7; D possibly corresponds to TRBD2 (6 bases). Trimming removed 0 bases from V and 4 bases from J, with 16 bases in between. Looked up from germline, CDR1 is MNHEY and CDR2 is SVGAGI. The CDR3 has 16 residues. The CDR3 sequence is CASSYSIFGGEYEQYF. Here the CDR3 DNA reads TGTGCCAGCAGTTACTCGATCTTCGGGGGAGAGTACGAGCAGTACTTC.

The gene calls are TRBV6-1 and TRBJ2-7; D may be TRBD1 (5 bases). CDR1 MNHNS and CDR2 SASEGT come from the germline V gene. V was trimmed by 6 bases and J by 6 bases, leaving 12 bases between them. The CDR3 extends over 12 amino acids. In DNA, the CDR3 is TGTGCCAGCAGGACGGACATTGGCGAGCAGTACTTC. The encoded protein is CASRTDIGEQYF.

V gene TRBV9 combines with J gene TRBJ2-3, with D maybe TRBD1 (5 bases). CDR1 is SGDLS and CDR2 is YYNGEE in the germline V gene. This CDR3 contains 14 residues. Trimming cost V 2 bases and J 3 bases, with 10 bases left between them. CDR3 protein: CASSVQGRTDTQYF. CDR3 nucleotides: TGTGCCAGCAGCGTCCAGGGAAGGACAGATACGCAGTATTTT.

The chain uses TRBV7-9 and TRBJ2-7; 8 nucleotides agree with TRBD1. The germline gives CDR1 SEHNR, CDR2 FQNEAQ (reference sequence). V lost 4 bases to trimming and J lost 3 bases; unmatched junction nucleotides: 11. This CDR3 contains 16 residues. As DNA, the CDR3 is TGTGCCAGCAGCTCCCCGACAGGGGAGGCTATCTACGAGCAGTACTTC. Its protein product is CASSSPTGEAIYEQYF.

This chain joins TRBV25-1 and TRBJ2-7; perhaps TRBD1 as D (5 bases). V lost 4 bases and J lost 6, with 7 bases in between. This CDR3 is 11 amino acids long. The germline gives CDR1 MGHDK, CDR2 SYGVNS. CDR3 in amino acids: CASSGRGEQYF. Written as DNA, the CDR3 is TGTGCCAGCAGTGGTAGGGGCGAGCAGTACTTC.

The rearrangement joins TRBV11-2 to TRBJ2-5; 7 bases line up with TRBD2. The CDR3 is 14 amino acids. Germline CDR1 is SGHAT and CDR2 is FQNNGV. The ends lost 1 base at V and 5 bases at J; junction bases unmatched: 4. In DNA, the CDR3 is TGTGCCAGCAGCTTAGGCGGGAGTATTGAGACCCAGTACTTC. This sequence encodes CASSLGGSIETQYF.

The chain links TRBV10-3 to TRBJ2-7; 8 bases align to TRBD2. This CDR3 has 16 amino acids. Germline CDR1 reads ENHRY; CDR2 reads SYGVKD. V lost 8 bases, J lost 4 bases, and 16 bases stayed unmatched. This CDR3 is CAIGDDSLAAKYEQYF. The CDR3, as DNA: TGTGCCATCGGAGACGACTCACTAGCGGCAAAATACGAGCAGTACTTC.

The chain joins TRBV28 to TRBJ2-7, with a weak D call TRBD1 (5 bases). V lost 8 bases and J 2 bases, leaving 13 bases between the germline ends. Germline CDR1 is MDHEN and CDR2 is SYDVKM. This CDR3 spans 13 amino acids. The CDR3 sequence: CASADSSTYEQYF. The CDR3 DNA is TGTGCCAGCGCAGACAGCAGCACCTACGAGCAGTACTTC.

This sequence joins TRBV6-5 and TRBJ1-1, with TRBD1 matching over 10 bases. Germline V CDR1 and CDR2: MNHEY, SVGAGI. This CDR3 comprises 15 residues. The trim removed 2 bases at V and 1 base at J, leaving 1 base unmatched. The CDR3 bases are TGTGCCAGCAGTTACGGGGACAGGGGGAACACTGAAGCTTTCTTT. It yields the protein CASSYGDRGNTEAFF.

The CDR3 DNA is TGTGCCAGCAGCTTGGTCACAGGGTCGGCCGGAAACACCATATATTTT. Protein: CASSLVTGSAGNTIYF. The rearrangement joins TRBV5-5 to TRBJ1-3; possible D gene TRBD1, 6 bases. Germline assignment: CDR1 SGHKS and CDR2 YYEKEE (reference sequence). The CDR3 contains 16 residues. V dropped 0 bases and J dropped 4 bases, with 14 bases sitting between them.

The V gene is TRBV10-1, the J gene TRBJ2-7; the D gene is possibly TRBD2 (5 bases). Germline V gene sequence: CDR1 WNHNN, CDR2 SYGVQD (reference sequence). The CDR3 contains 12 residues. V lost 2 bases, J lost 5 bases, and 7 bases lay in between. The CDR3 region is CASSEEGHEQYF. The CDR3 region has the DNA TGCGCCAGCAGTGAGGAGGGCCACGAGCAGTACTTC.

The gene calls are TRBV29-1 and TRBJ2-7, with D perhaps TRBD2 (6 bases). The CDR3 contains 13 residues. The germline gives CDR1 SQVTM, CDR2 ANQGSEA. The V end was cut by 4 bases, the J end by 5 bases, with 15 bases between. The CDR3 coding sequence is TGCAGCGTTGGTCAGGGAGGAATCGACGAGCAGTACTTC. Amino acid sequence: CSVGQGGIDEQYF.

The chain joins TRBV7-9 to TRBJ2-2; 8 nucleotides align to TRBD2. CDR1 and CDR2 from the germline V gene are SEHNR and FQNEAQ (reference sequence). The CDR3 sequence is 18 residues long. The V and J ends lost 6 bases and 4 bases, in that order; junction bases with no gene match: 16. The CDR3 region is CASRPTAGTSSLTGELFF. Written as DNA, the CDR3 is TGTGCCAGCAGACCTACCGCCGGGACTAGTAGTCTCACCGGGGAGCTGTTTTTT.

CDR3 region: CASSWRDRTDTQYF. In nucleotides, the CDR3 is TGCGCCAGCAGCTGGAGGGACCGCACAGATACGCAGTATTTT. The V and J genes are TRBV5-1 and TRBJ2-3, with a possible D match to TRBD2 (6 bases). Germline V gives CDR1 SGHRS, CDR2 YFSETQ. The CDR3 runs 14 residues. V lost 3 bases, J lost 1 base, and 9 bases lay in between.

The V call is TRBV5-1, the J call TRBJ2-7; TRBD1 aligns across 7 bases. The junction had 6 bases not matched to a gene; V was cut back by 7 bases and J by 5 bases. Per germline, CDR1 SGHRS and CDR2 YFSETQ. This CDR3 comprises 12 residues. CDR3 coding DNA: TGCGCCAGCGCACGGACAGGACACGAGCAGTACTTC. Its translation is CASARTGHEQYF. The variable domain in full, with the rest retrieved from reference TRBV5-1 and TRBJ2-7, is KAGVTQTPRYLIKTRGQQVTLSCSPISGHRSVSWYQQTPGQGLQFLFEYFSETQRNKGNFPGRFSGRQFSNSRSEMNVSTLELGDSALYLCASARTGHEQYFGPGTRLTVT.

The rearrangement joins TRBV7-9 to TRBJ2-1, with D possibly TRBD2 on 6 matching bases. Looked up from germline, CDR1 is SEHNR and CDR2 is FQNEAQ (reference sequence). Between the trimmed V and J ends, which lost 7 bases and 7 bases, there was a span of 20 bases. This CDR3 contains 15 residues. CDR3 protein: CASKEMGDWLNEQFF. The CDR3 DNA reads TGTGCCAGCAAAGAGATGGGGGACTGGCTTAATGAGCAGTTCTTC.

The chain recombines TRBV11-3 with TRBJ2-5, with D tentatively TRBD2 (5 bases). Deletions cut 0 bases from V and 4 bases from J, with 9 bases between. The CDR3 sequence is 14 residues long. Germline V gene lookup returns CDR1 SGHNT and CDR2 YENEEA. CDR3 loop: CASSLDPAVETQYF. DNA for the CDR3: TGTGCCAGCAGCTTAGATCCAGCGGTAGAGACCCAGTACTTC.

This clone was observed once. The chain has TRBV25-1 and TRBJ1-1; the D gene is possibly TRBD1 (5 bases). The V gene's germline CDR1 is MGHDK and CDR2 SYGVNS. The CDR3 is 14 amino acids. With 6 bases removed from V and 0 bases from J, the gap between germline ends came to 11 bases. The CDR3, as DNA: TGTGCCAGCAGGACAGATCCTCTGAACACTGAAGCTTTCTTT. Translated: CASRTDPLNTEAFF. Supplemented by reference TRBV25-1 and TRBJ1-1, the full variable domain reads EADIYQTPRYLVIGTGKKITLECSQTMGHDKMYWYQQDPGMELHLIHYSYGVNSTEKGDLSSESTVSRIRTEHFPLTLESARPSHTSQYLCASRTDPLNTEAFFGQGTRLTVV.

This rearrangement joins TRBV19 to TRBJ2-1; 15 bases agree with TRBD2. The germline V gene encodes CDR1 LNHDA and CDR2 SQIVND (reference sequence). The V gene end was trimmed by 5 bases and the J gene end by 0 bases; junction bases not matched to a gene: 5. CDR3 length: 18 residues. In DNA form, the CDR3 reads TGTGCCAGTAGTTCGGGGACTAGCGGGGGGTTCTCCTACAATGAGCAGTTCTTC. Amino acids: CASSSGTSGGFSYNEQFF.

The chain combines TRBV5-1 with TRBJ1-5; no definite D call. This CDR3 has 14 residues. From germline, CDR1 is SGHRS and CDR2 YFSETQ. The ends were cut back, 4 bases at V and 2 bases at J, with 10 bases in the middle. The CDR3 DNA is TGCGCCAGCAGCGATGGCTTTGGCAATCAGCCCCAGCATTTT. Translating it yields CASSDGFGNQPQHF.

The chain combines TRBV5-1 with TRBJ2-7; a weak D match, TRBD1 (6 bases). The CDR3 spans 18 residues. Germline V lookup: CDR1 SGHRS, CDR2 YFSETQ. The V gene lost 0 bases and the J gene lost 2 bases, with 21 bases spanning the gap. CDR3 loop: CASSLGYTTGFRAYEQYF. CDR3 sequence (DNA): TGCGCCAGCAGCTTGGGTTATACTACAGGGTTTAGGGCCTACGAGCAGTACTTC.

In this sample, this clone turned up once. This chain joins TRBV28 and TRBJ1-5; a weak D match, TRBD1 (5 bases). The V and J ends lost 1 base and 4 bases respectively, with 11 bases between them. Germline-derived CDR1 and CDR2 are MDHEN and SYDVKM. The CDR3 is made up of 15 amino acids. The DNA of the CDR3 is TGTGCCAGCAGTTTATCTGTGGCAGGGAATCAGCCCCAGCATTTT. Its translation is CASSLSVAGNQPQHF.

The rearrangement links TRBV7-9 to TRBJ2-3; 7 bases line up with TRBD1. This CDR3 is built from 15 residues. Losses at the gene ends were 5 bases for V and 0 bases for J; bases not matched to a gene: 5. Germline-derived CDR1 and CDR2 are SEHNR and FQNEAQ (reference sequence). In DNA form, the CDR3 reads TGTGCCAGCAGCGACCAGGGGGTCAGCACAGATACGCAGTATTTT. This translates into CASSDQGVSTDTQYF.

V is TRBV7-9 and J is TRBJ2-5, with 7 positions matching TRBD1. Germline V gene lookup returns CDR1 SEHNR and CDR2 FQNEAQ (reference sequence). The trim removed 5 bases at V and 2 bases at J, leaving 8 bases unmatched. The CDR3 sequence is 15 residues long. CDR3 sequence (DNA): TGTGCCAGCAGCGGCCGGGACAGAGGGCAAGAGACCCAGTACTTC. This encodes CASSGRDRGQETQYF.